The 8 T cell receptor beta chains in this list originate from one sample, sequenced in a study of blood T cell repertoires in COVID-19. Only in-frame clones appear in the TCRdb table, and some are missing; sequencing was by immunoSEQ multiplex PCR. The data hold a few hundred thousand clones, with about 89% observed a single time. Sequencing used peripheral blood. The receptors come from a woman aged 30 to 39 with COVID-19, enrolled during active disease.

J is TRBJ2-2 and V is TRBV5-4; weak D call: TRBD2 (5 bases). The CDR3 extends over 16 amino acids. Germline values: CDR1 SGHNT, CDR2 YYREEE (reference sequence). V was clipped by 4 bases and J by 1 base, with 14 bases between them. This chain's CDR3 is CASSLESAVNTGELFF. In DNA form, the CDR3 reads TGTGCCAGCAGCCTCGAGTCAGCGGTGAACACCGGGGAGCTGTTTTTT.

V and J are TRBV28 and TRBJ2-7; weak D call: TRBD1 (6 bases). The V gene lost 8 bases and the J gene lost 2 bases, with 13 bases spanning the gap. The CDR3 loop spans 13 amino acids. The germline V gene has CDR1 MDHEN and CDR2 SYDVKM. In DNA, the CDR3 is TGTGCCAGCCGCCCAGGGGCCACCTACGAGCAGTACTTC. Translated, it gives CASRPGATYEQYF.

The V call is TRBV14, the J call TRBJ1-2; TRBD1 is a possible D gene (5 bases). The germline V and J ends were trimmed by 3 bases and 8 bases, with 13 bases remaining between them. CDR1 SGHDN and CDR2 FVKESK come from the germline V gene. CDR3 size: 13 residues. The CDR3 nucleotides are TGTGCCAGCAGCCACGGCTGGGGGAGGGGCTACACCTTC. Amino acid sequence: CASSHGWGRGYTF. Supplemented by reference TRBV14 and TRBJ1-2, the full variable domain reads EAGVTQFPSHSVIEKGQTVTLRCDPISGHDNLYWYRRVMGKEIKFLLHFVKESKQDESGMPNNRFLAERTGGTYSTLKVQPAELEDSGVYFCASSHGWGRGYTFGSGTRLTVV.

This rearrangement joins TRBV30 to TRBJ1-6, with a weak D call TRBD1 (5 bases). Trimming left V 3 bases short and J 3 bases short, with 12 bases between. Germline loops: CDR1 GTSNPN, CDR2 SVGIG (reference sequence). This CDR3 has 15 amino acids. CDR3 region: CAWRNQGLYNSPLHF. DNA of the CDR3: TGTGCCTGGAGAAATCAGGGTCTCTATAATTCACCCCTCCACTTT.

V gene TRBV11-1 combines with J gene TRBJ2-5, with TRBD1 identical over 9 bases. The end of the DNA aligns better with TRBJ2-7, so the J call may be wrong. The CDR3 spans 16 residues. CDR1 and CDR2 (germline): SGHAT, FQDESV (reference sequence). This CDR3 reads CASSPTTGGVRVEQYF. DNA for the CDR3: TGTGCCAGCAGCCCGACGACAGGGGGAGTTCGCGTCGAGCAGTACTTC.

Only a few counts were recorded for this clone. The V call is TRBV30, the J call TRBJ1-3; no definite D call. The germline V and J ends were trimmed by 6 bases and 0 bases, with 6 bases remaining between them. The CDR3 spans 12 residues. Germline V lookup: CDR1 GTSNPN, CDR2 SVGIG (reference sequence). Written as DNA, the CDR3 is TGTGCCTGTGAGAGCTCTGGAAACACCATATATTTT. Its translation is CACESSGNTIYF. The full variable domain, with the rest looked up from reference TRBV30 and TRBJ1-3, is SQTIHQWPATLVQPVGSPLSLECTVEGTSNPNLYWYRQAAGRGLQLLFYSVGIGQISSEVPQNLSASRPQDRQFILSSKKLLLSDSGFYLCACESSGNTIYFGEGSWLTVV.

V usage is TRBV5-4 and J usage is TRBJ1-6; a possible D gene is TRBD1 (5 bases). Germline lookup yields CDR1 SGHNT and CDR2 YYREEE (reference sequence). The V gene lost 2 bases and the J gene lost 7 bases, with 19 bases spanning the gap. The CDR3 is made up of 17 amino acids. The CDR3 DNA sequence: TGTGCCAGCAGCTTCGACGGGCATCGGGGGATCAATTCACCCCTCCACTTT. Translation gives CASSFDGHRGINSPLHF.

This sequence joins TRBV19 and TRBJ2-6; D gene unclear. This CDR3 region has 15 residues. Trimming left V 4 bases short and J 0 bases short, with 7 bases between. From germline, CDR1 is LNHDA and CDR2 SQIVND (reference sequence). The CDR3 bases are TGTGCCAGTAGTAGCCTCAGCTCTGGGGCCAACGTCCTGACTTTC. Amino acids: CASSSLSSGANVLTF.